The next 29 T cell receptor beta chains were all read from a single sample in a study of Graves' ophthalmopathy and Graves' hyperthyroidism. Amplified TCR beta CDR3 regions were obtained using RNA transcripts as template. Investigators did first-round RT-PCR with HTBI primers, then second-round multiplex PCR. MiXCR, applied by TCRdb to the multiplex PCR reads, yields one record per CDR3 protein. This table holds about 740,000 distinct CDR3 sequences, 40% found once. The sample comprised peripheral blood. The source of these receptors is an adult man with Graves' ophthalmopathy.

The rearrangement links TRBV9 to TRBJ2-5; 9 positions match TRBD1. CDR1 is SGDLS, CDR2 YYNGEE, per germline. The CDR3 loop spans 16 amino acids. Trimming cost V 3 bases and J 4 bases; bases outside gene matches: 10. The CDR3 bases are TGTGCCAGCAGCGAGGGACAGGGTGAAGGGCGAGAGACCCAGTACTTC. It codes for CASSEGQGEGRETQYF.

The V gene is TRBV7-9, the J gene TRBJ1-4; 7 positions agree with TRBD1. From germline, CDR1 is SEHNR and CDR2 FQNEAQ (reference sequence). This CDR3 comprises 15 residues. With 5 bases clipped from V and 7 bases from J, the junction kept 10 bases outside the gene matches. This CDR3 reads CASSPGTAYSEKLFF. The CDR3, as DNA: TGTGCCAGCAGCCCAGGGACAGCTTATTCTGAAAAACTGTTTTTT.

This clonotype has a count of ten or more. The gene calls are TRBV29-1 and TRBJ2-7; the match to TRBD2 covers 7 bases. With 6 bases clipped from V and 4 bases from J, the junction kept 6 bases outside the gene matches. The CDR3 contains 12 residues. Germline-derived CDR1 and CDR2 are SQVTM and ANQGSEA. The CDR3 DNA is TGCAGCGTCCAACTAGCGAGGTACGAGCAGTACTTC. Amino acids: CSVQLARYEQYF.

In this sample, this clonotype turned up many times. For the CDR3, the DNA is TGTGCCAGCAGTTTGGCAGTTGGGGAGAAAGAGACCCAGTACTTC. It translates to CASSLAVGEKETQYF. The rearrangement uses TRBV2 and TRBJ2-5, with D perhaps matching TRBD2 (5 bases). With 5 bases removed from V and 3 bases from J, the gap between germline ends came to 16 bases. This CDR3 is 15 amino acids long. Germline V lookup: CDR1 SNHLY, CDR2 FYNNEI.

This chain connects TRBV2 to TRBJ2-2, with D uncertain. V lost 5 bases, J lost 3 bases, and 13 bases lay in between. Germline lookup yields CDR1 SNHLY and CDR2 FYNNEI. CDR3 length: 15 amino acids. The CDR3 nucleotides are TGTGCCAGCAGTTTTTTGCTAGTTGACACCGGGGAGCTGTTTTTT. It encodes CASSFLLVDTGELFF.

This chain uses TRBV7-9 with TRBJ1-5, with TRBD1 as a possible D gene (5 bases). Germline V gene lookup returns CDR1 SEHNR and CDR2 FQNEAQ (reference sequence). Trimming stripped 5 bases from V and 2 bases from J, with 13 bases between. The CDR3 sequence is 15 residues long. CDR3 residues: CASSQEKGGNQPQHF. CDR3 sequence (DNA): TGTGCCAGCAGCCAAGAGAAAGGGGGCAATCAGCCCCAGCATTTT.

The rearrangement links TRBV7-9 to TRBJ1-2, with 12 bases aligning to TRBD1. CDR1 is SEHNR, CDR2 FQNEAQ, per germline (reference sequence). Trimming took 10 bases from V and 12 from J; bases not matched to a gene: 12. The CDR3 spans 13 residues. The CDR3 nucleotides read TGTGCCATCCACCGGGACAGGGGGCGGGGAAACACCTTC. Encoded protein: CAIHRDRGRGNTF.

The V and J genes are TRBV20-1 and TRBJ2-5, with D uncertain. In germline, CDR1 is DFQATT, CDR2 SNEGSKA (reference sequence). Between the trimmed V and J ends, which lost 1 base and 14 bases, there was a span of 23 bases. The CDR3 sequence is 14 residues long. The CDR3: CSARGSEGPGPAYF. The CDR3 DNA follows: TGCAGTGCTAGAGGTTCGGAAGGGCCAGGTCCTGCCTACTTC.

Points on this clonotype: One end of the junction does not line up with germline, which may come from a read error. J is TRBJ2-6 and V is TRBV20-1; a possible D gene is TRBD2 (6 bases). Germline lookup yields CDR1 DFQATT and CDR2 SNEGSKA (reference sequence). The CDR3 is made up of 14 amino acids. The CDR3 loop reads CASSWGAGANVLTF. CDR3 sequence (DNA): TGTGCCTCCTCGTGGGGGGCTGGGGCCAACGTCCTGACTTTC.

This clonotype appeared a few times. V and J are TRBV25-1 and TRBJ2-2, with D perhaps TRBD1 (5 bases). The CDR3 is 13 amino acids. V was pared by 6 bases and J by 5 bases, with 10 bases between. The germline V gene encodes CDR1 MGHDK and CDR2 SYGVNS. DNA of the CDR3: TGTGCCAGCAGGTCCAGGGAAACCGGGGAGCTGTTTTTT. This gives the protein CASRSRETGELFF.

The rearrangement joins TRBV4-3 to TRBJ2-2; D not certain. Germline V gene lookup returns CDR1 LGHNA and CDR2 YSLEER. This CDR3 contains 11 residues. V was shortened by 5 bases and J by 8 bases, with 6 bases between the two germline ends. CDR3 amino acids: CASSAQGELFF. The CDR3 DNA reads TGCGCCAGCAGCGCACAGGGGGAGCTGTTTTTT.

This clonotype showed up just a few times. V and J are TRBV19 and TRBJ1-5; D might be TRBD1 (5 bases). Germline V gene sequence: CDR1 LNHDA, CDR2 SQIVND (reference sequence). The CDR3 has 15 residues. V was pared by 1 base and J by 0 bases, with 7 bases between. In nucleotides, the CDR3 is TGTGCCAGTAGTATAGCGAGGGGTAGCAATCAGCCCCAGCATTTT. It translates to CASSIARGSNQPQHF.

As DNA, the CDR3 is TGTGCCAGCAGCTTCCCCGCCCCGGGGTCGAACACCGGGGAGCTGTTTTTT. Translating gives CASSFPAPGSNTGELFF. The chain carries TRBV7-9 and TRBJ2-2; weak D call: TRBD2 (5 bases). Per the germline V gene, CDR1 is SEHNR and CDR2 is FQNEAQ (reference sequence). Deletions cut 3 bases from V and 0 bases from J, with 14 bases between. The CDR3 sequence is 17 residues long.

The sample holds many counts of this clonotype. This rearrangement joins TRBV7-9 to TRBJ2-5; 14 bases match TRBD2. This CDR3 region has 15 residues. Trimming removed 5 bases from V and 5 bases from J; junction bases left unmatched: 4. The germline V gene encodes CDR1 SEHNR and CDR2 FQNEAQ (reference sequence). CDR3 sequence reads: CASSLRLAGGETQYF. CDR3 DNA: TGTGCCAGCAGCCTAAGACTAGCGGGGGGGGAGACCCAGTACTTC.

This clonotype showed up just once. The V call is TRBV29-1, the J call TRBJ2-5, with a tentative D call TRBD1 (6 bases). Germline V gene lookup returns CDR1 SQVTM and CDR2 ANQGSEA. The CDR3 consists of 14 residues. The ends were cut back, 5 bases at V and 5 bases at J, with 18 bases in the middle. CDR3: CSVSVQGHGETQYF. CDR3 nucleotides: TGCAGCGTTAGTGTACAGGGCCACGGGGAGACCCAGTACTTC.

Comments on this clonotype: A read error may be the cause here, since a much bigger clone is one base away. This rearrangement joins TRBV7-2 to TRBJ2-5; 11 bases match TRBD2. Germline trimming cut 5 bases from V and 5 bases from J; bases unmatched to any gene: 7. This CDR3 has 15 amino acids. The germline CDR1 and CDR2 sequences are SGHTA and FQGNSA. CDR3 nucleotide sequence: TGTGCCAGCAGCCCTTGGACTAGCGGGTGGGAGACCCAGTACTTC. Amino acids: CASSPWTSGWETQYF.

This chain uses TRBV7-2 with TRBJ2-3; 9 bases are shared with TRBD2. V dropped 0 bases and J dropped 3; count of bases not matched to a gene: 10. Germline-derived CDR1 and CDR2 are SGHTA and FQGNSA. There are 18 residues in the CDR3. DNA for the CDR3: TGTGCCAGCAGCTTAGCTCCCCAGACTAGCGGAACGACAGATACGCAGTATTTT. Residues: CASSLAPQTSGTTDTQYF. The full variable domain, with the rest looked up from reference TRBV7-2 and TRBJ2-3, is GAGVSQSPSNKVTEKGKDVELRCDPISGHTALYWYRQSLGQGLEFLIYFQGNSAPDKSGLPSDRFSAERTGGSVSTLTIQRTQQEDSAVYLCASSLAPQTSGTTDTQYFGPGTRLTVL.

The chain combines TRBV2 with TRBJ1-6; TRBD1 aligns across 9 bases. The CDR3 sequence is 13 residues long. Germline V gene sequence: CDR1 SNHLY, CDR2 FYNNEI. J lost 13 bases, V lost 11 bases, and 12 bases had no gene match. In DNA, the CDR3 is TGTGCCGGGACATCCGACAGGGGGTGGCCCCTCCACTTT. This sequence encodes CAGTSDRGWPLHF.

This clonotype was seen more than once but under ten times. The gene calls are TRBV5-1 and TRBJ2-5, with 7 positions matching TRBD1. J lost 4 bases, V lost 3 bases, and 6 bases had no gene match. Germline-derived CDR1 and CDR2 are SGHRS and YFSETQ. There are 14 residues in the CDR3. CDR3 in DNA: TGCGCCAGCAGCTCCACAGGGGACCCAGAGACCCAGTACTTC. This sequence encodes CASSSTGDPETQYF. The full variable domain, its missing parts supplied by reference TRBV5-1 and TRBJ2-5, is KAGVTQTPRYLIKTRGQQVTLSCSPISGHRSVSWYQQTPGQGLQFLFEYFSETQRNKGNFPGRFSGRQFSNSRSEMNVSTLELGDSALYLCASSSTGDPETQYFGPGTRLLVL.

This clonotype is a singleton in its sample. The chain is built from TRBV2 and TRBJ1-6, with D uncertain. Trimming shortened V by 6 bases and J by 1 base, and 16 bases separated the two germline ends. From germline, CDR1 is SNHLY and CDR2 FYNNEI. The CDR3 runs to 17 residues. The CDR3 region has the DNA TGTGCCAGCAGGGACGGCACGGAGAGGTCCTATAATTCACCCCTCCACTTT. It yields the protein CASRDGTERSYNSPLHF.

The chain carries TRBV20-1 and TRBJ1-4, with a weak D call TRBD1 (6 bases). The germline CDR1 and CDR2 sequences are DFQATT and SNEGSKA (reference sequence). CDR3 length: 18 amino acids. Trimming pared 5 bases from V and 8 bases from J, leaving 30 bases between. The CDR3 DNA is TGCAGTGCTTATCTAGCGGGGGCGGCGCGGCAGGGTAACGAAAAACTGTTTTTT. It codes for CSAYLAGAARQGNEKLFF.

The chain links TRBV10-3 to TRBJ1-6; TRBD1 matches 7 bases. Germline CDR1 and CDR2: ENHRY and SYGVKD. The V segment lost 5 bases and the J segment 9 bases; nucleotides outside the gene matches: 7. The CDR3 covers 14 residues. CDR3 region: CAISTSTGPSPLHF. CDR3 bases: TGTGCCATCAGTACCTCGACAGGGCCTTCACCCCTCCACTTT.

The rearrangement joins TRBV12-3 or TRBV12-4 to TRBJ2-5, with 7 bases fitting TRBD1. The V gene end was trimmed by 5 bases and the J gene end by 0 bases; junction bases not matched to a gene: 6. CDR3 length equals 15 residues. The DNA of the CDR3 is TGTGCCAGCAGTGCCGTGACAGGGCACCAAGAGACCCAGTACTTC. The encoded protein is CASSAVTGHQETQYF.

J is TRBJ1-4 and V is TRBV7-9, with D maybe TRBD1 (6 bases). Germline CDR1 and CDR2: SEHNR and FQNEAQ (reference sequence). This CDR3 region has 15 residues. Trimming took 5 bases from V and 8 from J, leaving 18 bases between them. CDR3 bases: TGTGCCAGCAGCAGGGGGGGACGTGGAGCGGAAAAACTGTTTTTT. Translated: CASSRGGRGAEKLFF. The full variable domain, its missing parts supplied by reference TRBV7-9 and TRBJ1-4, is DTGVSQNPRHKITKRGQNVTFRCDPISEHNRLYWYRQTLGQGPEFLTYFQNEAQLEKSRLLSDRFSAERPKGSFSTLEIQRTEQGDSAMYLCASSRGGRGAEKLFFGSGTQLSVL.

Details on this clonotype: A much larger clone differs by one base, so this may be a read error. The conserved phenylalanine or tryptophan is not found at the CDR3 terminus, so this likely reflects a read error. The chain couples TRBV7-9 to TRBJ1-3; D call uncertain. The CDR3 loop spans 14 amino acids. From germline, CDR1 is SEHNR and CDR2 FQNEAQ (reference sequence). Deletions cut 7 bases from V and 0 bases from J, with 10 bases between. The CDR3 sequence: CASTPFSSGNTIYL. The CDR3 DNA reads as TGTGCCAGCACCCCATTTAGCTCTGGAAACACCATATATCTT.

Worth noting for this clonotype: Given a much more abundant clone one base away, this may be a read error. V gene TRBV29-1 combines with J gene TRBJ2-7; D may be TRBD1 or TRBD2 (5 bases each). CDR3 length equals 13 residues. The germline V gene encodes CDR1 SQVTM and CDR2 ANQGSEA. The V gene lost 6 bases and the J gene lost 1 base, with 13 bases spanning the gap. The CDR3 loop reads CSVAGAGSYEQYF. CDR3 nucleotide sequence: TGCAGCGTGGCCGGGGCAGGGTCCTACGAGCAGTACTTC.

This clonotype was seen at least ten times. This chain joins TRBV29-1 and TRBJ1-1; D is uncertain. V shed 5 bases and J shed 6 bases, with 16 bases lying between them. Germline CDR1 and CDR2: SQVTM and ANQGSEA. The CDR3 extends over 13 amino acids. The CDR3 loop is CSVSGWGNAEAFF. CDR3 bases: TGCAGCGTTTCGGGGTGGGGAAACGCTGAAGCTTTCTTT.

This clonotype was found a few times. The V gene is TRBV5-8, the J gene TRBJ1-3; D is unresolved. The CDR3 contains 13 residues. V shed 0 bases and J shed 4 bases, with 5 bases lying between them. Germline-derived CDR1 and CDR2 are SGHTS and YDEGEE. CDR3 loop: CASSLVWGNTIYF. The DNA for the CDR3 is TGTGCCAGCAGCTTGGTATGGGGAAACACCATATATTTT.

This clonotype came up many times. V gene TRBV10-3 combines with J gene TRBJ2-2; D is ambiguous. Trimming removed 3 bases from V and 0 bases from J, with 8 bases in between. This CDR3 comprises 15 residues. Germline V gene lookup returns CDR1 ENHRY and CDR2 SYGVKD. Here the CDR3 reads CAISDPETNTGELFF. DNA of the CDR3: TGTGCCATCAGTGACCCGGAAACGAACACCGGGGAGCTGTTTTTT.